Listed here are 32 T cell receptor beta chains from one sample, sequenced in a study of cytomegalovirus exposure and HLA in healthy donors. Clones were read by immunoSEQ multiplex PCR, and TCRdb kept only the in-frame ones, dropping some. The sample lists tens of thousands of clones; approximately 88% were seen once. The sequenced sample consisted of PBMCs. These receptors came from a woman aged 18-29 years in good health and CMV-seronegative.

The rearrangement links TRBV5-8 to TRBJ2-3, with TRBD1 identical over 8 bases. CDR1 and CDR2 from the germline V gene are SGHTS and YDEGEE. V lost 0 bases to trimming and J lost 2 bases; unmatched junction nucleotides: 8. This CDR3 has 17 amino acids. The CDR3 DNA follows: TGTGCCAGCAGCTTGGGGCCAGGGGGCGTTTCCACAGATACGCAGTATTTT. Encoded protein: CASSLGPGGVSTDTQYF.

The CDR3 DNA is TGTGCCAGCAGCGCCGAGGGAGAGACCCAGTACTTC. This codes for CASSAEGETQYF. The chain links TRBV9 to TRBJ2-5, with D perhaps TRBD2 (5 bases). Trimming took off 3 bases at V and 4 bases at J, with 7 bases between the two ends. Germline CDR1 SGDLS, CDR2 YYNGEE. CDR3 length: 12 residues.

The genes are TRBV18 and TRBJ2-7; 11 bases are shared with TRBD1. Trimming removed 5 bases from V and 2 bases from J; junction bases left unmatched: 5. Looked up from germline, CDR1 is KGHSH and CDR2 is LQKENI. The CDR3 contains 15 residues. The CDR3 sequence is CASSVGQGGPYEQYF. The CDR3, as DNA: TGTGCCAGCTCAGTGGGACAGGGGGGCCCCTACGAGCAGTACTTC.

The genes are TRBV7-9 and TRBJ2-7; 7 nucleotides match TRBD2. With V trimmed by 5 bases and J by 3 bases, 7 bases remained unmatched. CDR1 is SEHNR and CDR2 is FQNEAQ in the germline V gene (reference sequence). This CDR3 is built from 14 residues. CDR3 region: CASSHPGGDYEQYF. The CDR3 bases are TGTGCCAGCAGCCACCCTGGGGGGGACTACGAGCAGTACTTC.

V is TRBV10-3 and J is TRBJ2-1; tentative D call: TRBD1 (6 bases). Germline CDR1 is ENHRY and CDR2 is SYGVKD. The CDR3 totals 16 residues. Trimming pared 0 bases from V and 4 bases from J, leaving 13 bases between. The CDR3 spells CAISESDKGGYNEQFF. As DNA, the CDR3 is TGTGCCATCAGTGAGTCGGACAAAGGGGGTTACAATGAGCAGTTCTTC.

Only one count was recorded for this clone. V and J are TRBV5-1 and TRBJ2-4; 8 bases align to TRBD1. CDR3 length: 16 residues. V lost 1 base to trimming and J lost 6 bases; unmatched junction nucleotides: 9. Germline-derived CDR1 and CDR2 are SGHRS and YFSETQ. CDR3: CASSLNSDRERNIQYF. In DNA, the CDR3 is TGCGCCAGCAGCTTGAACTCGGACAGGGAGCGAAACATTCAGTACTTC.

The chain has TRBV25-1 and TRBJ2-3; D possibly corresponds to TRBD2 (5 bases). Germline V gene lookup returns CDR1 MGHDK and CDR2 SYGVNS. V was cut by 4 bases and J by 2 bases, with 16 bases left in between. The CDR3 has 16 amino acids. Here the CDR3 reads CASSAKRPPDTDTQYF. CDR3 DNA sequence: TGTGCCAGCAGTGCTAAGCGGCCCCCTGACACAGATACGCAGTATTTT.

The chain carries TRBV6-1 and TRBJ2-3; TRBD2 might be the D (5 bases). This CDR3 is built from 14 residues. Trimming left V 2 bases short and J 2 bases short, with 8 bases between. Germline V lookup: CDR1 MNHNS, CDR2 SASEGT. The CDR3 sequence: CASSERGNTDTQYF. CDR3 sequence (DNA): TGTGCCAGCAGTGAACGGGGAAACACAGATACGCAGTATTTT.

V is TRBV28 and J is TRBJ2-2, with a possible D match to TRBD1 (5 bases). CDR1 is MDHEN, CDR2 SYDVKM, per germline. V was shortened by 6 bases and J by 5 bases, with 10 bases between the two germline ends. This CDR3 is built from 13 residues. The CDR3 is CASSRAVTGELFF. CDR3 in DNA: TGTGCCAGCAGCAGGGCCGTTACCGGGGAGCTGTTTTTT.

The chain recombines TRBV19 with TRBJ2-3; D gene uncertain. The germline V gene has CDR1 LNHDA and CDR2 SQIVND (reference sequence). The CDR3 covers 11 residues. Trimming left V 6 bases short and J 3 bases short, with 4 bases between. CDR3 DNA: TGTGCCAGTAGCGAGACAGATACGCAGTATTTT. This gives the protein CASSETDTQYF. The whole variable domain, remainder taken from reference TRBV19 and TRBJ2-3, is DGGITQSPKYLFRKEGQNVTLSCEQNLNHDAMYWYRQDPGQGLRLIYYSQIVNDFQKGDIAEGYSVSREKKESFPLTVTSAQKNPTAFYLCASSETDTQYFGPGTRLTVL.

CDR3 sequence reads: CASSKTSGITLYGYTF. In DNA, the CDR3 is TGTGCCAGTAGTAAGACTTCGGGGATAACCTTGTATGGCTACACCTTC. The J gene is TRBJ1-2, the V gene TRBV19; the D is unclear. There are 16 residues in the CDR3. Looked up from germline, CDR1 is LNHDA and CDR2 is SQIVND (reference sequence). V shed 4 bases and J shed 5 bases, with 20 bases lying between them.

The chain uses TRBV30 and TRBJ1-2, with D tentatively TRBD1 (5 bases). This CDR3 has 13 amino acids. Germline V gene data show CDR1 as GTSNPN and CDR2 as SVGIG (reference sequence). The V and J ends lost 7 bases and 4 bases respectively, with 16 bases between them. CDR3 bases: TGTGCCTTGAGATCAGGGCCCGGCTATGGCTACACCTTC. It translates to CALRSGPGYGYTF.

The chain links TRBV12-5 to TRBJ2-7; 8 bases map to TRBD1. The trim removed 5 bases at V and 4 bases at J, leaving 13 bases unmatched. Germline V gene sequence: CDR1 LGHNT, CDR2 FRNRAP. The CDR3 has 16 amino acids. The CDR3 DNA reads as TGTGCTAGTGGTGGGGACCGGGACAGGAGTAAATACGAGCAGTACTTC. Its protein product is CASGGDRDRSKYEQYF. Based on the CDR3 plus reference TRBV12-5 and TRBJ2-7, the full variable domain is DARVTQTPRHKVTEMGQEVTMRCQPILGHNTVFWYRQTMMQGLELLAYFRNRAPLDDSGMPKDRFSAEMPDATLATLKIQPSEPRDSAVYFCASGGDRDRSKYEQYFGPGTRLTVT.

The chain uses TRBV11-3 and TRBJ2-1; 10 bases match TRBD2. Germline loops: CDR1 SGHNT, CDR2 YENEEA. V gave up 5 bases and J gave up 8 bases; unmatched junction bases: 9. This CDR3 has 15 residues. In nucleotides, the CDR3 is TGTGCCAGCAGCCCCGAGACTAGCGGGTTCTATGAGCAGTTCTTC. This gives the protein CASSPETSGFYEQFF.

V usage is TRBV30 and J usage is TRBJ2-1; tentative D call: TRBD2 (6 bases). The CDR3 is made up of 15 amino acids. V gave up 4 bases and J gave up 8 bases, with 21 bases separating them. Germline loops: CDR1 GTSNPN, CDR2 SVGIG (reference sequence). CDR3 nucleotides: TGTGCCTGGACTCGTAAGCGGTCCCCGGGGGATGAGCAGTTCTTC. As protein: CAWTRKRSPGDEQFF.

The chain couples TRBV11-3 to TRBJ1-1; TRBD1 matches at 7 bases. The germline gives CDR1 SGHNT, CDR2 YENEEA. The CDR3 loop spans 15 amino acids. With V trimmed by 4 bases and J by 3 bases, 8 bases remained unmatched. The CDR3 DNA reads TGTGCCAGCAGCTCAATATGGGACAGATACACTGAAGCTTTCTTT. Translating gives CASSSIWDRYTEAFF.

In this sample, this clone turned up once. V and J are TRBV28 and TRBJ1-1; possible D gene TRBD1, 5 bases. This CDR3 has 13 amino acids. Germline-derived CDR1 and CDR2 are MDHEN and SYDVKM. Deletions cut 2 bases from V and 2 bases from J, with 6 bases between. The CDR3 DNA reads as TGTGCCAGCAGTTTAAGGGGAAACACTGAAGCTTTCTTT. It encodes CASSLRGNTEAFF.

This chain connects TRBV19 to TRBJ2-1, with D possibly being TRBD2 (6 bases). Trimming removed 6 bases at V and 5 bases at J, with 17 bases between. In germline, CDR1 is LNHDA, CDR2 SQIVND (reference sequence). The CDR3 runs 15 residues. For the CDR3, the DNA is TGTGCCAGTAGGGGAGCGGCGGAGGGAAACAATGAGCAGTTCTTC. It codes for CASRGAAEGNNEQFF.

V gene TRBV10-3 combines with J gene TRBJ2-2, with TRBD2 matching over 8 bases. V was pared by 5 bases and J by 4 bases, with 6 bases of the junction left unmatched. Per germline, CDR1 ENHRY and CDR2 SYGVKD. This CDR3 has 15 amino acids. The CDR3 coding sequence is TGTGCCATCAGTATGGGACTAGGGAGCACCGGGGAGCTGTTTTTT. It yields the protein CAISMGLGSTGELFF.

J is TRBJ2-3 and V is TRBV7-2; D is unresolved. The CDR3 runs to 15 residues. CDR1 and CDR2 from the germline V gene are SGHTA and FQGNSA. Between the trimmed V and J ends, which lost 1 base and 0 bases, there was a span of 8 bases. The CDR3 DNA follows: TGTGCCAGCAGCTTAGGCGCCTTTAGCACAGATACGCAGTATTTT. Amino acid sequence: CASSLGAFSTDTQYF.

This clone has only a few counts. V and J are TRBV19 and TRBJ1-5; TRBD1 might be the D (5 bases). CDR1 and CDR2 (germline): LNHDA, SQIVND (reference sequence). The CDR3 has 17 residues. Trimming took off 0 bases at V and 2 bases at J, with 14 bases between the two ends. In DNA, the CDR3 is TGTGCCAGTAGTATAGATGGTCCCGACAGAGGCAATCAGCCCCAGCATTTT. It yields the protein CASSIDGPDRGNQPQHF.

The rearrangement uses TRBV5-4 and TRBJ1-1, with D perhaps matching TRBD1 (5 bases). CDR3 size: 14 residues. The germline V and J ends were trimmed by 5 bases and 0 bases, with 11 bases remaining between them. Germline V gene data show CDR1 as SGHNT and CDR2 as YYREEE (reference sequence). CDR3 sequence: CASRKDIMNTEAFF. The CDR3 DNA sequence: TGTGCCAGCAGGAAGGACATAATGAACACTGAAGCTTTCTTT.

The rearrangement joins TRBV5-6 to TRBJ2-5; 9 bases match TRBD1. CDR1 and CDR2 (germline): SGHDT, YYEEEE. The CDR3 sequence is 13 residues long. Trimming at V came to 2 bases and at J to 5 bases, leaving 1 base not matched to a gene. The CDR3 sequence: CASSLQGAETQYF. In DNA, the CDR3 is TGTGCCAGCAGCTTACAGGGGGCGGAGACCCAGTACTTC.

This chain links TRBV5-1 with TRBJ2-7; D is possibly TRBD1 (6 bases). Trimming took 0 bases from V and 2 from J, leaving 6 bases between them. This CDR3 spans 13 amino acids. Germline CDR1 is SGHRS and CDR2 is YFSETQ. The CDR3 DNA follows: TGCGCCAGCAGCTTGGGGGGGCCCTACGAGCAGTACTTC. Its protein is CASSLGGPYEQYF.

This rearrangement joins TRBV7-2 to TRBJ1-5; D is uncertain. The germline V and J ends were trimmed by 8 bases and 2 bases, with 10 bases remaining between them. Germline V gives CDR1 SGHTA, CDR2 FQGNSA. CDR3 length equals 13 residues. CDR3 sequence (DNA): TGTGCCAGCTCAGGTGGTGGCAATCAGCCCCAGCATTTT. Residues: CASSGGGNQPQHF.

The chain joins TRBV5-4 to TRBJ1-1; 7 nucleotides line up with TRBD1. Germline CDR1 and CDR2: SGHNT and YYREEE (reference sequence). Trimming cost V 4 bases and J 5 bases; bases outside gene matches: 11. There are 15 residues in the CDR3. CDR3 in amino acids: CASSVPGQRETEAFF. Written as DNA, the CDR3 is TGTGCCAGCAGCGTCCCGGGACAGCGAGAGACTGAAGCTTTCTTT.

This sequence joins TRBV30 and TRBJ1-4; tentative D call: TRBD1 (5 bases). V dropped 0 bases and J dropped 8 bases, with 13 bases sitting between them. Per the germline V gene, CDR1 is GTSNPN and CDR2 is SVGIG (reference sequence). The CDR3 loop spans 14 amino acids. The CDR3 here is CAWSVRGGNEKLFF. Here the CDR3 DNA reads TGTGCCTGGAGTGTAAGGGGAGGGAACGAAAAACTGTTTTTT.

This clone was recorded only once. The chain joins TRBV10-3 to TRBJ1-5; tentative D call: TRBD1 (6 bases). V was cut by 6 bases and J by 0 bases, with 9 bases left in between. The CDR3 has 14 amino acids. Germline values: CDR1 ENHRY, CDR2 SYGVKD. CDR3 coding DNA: TGTGCCATCAGAGAACAGGGTAGCAATCAGCCCCAGCATTTT. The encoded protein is CAIREQGSNQPQHF.

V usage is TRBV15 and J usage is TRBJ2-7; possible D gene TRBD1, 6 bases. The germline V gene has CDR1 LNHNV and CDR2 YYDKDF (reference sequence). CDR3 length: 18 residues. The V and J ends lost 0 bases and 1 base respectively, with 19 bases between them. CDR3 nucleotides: TGTGCCACCAGCAGAGATATTAACAGGGTATACCCTTCCTACGAGCAGTACTTC. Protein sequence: CATSRDINRVYPSYEQYF.

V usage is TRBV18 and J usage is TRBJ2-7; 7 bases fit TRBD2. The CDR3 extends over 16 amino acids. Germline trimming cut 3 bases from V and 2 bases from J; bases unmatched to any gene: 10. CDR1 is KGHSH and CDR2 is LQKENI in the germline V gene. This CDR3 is CASSPKLGGSPYEQYF. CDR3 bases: TGTGCCAGCTCACCGAAACTAGGCGGGAGCCCCTACGAGCAGTACTTC.

CDR3 region: CAIRDRGHSSYEQYF. Written as DNA, the CDR3 is TGTGCCATCAGGGACAGGGGGCACAGCTCCTACGAGCAGTACTTC. This sequence joins TRBV10-3 and TRBJ2-7; 11 nucleotides line up with TRBD1. V was pared by 6 bases and J by 0 bases, with 4 bases of the junction left unmatched. Germline-derived CDR1 and CDR2 are ENHRY and SYGVKD. The CDR3 is 15 residues long.

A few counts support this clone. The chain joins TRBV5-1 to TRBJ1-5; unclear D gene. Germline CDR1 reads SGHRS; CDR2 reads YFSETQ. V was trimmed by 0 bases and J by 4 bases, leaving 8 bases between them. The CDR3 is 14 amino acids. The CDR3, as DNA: TGCGCCAGCAGCTTGGGAACGGAGAATCAGCCCCAGCATTTT. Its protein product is CASSLGTENQPQHF.